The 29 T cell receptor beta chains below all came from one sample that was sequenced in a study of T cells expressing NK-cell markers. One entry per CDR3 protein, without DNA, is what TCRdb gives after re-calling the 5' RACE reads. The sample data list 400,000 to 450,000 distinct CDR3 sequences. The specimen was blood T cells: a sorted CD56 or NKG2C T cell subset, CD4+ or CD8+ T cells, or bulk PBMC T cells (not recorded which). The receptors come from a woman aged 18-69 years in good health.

The CDR3: CASSLQGRTDTQYF. V usage is TRBV12-3 or TRBV12-4 and J usage is TRBJ2-3; TCRdb gives TRBD1 as the D gene, but with no DNA this cannot be confirmed. CDR3 length: 14 residues.

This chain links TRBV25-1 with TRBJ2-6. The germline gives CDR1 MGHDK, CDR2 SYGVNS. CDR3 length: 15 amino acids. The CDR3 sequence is CASSVRGSGANVLTF.

The CDR3 region is CASSYVRAGAGANVLTF. The chain has TRBV6-5 and TRBJ2-6; the D call from TCRdb, TRBD2, cannot be confirmed without DNA. The germline V gene has CDR1 MNHEY and CDR2 SVGAGI. This CDR3 spans 17 amino acids.

CDR3 sequence reads: CASSGTGPQETQYF. This chain joins TRBV5-1 and TRBJ2-5; the D call from TCRdb, TRBD1, cannot be confirmed without DNA. The germline V gene encodes CDR1 SGHRS and CDR2 YFSETQ. The CDR3 contains 14 residues.

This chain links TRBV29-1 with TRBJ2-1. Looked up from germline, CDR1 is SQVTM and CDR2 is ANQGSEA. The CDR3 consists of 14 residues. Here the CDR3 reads CSVEGKRRYNEQFF.

The CDR3 here is CASTSPRGRNYGYTF. V usage is TRBV6-2 or TRBV6-3 and J usage is TRBJ1-2; there is no DNA to check the TCRdb D call of TRBD1. The CDR3 is made up of 15 amino acids. Germline loops: CDR1 MNHEY, CDR2 SVGEGT.

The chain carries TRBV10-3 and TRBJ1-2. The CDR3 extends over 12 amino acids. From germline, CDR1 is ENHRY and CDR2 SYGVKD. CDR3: CAIRPPGYGYTF.

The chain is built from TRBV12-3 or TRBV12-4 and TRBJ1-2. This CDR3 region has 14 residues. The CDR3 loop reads CASSFGAGRDGYTF.

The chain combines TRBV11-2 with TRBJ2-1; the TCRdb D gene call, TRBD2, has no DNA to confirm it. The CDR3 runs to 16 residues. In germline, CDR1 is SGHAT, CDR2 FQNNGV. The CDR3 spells CASSLDFGGLYNEQFF.

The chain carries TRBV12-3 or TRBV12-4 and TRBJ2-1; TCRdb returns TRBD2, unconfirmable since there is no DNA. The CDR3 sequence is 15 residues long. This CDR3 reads CASSFWDFQKNEQFF.

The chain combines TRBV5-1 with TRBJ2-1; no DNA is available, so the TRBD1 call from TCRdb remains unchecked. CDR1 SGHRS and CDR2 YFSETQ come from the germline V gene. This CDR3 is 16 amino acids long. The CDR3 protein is CASSLLGSGPYNEQFF.

CDR3 sequence reads: CSASTTSGVETQYF. J is TRBJ2-5 and V is TRBV20-1; TCRdb picks TRBD2, but there is no DNA to check that call. The CDR3 is made up of 14 amino acids. From germline, CDR1 is DFQATT and CDR2 SNEGSKA (reference sequence).

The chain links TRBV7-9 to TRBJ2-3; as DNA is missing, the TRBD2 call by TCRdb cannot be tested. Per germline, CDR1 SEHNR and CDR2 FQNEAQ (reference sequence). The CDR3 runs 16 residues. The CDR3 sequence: CASSARGAWGTDTQYF.

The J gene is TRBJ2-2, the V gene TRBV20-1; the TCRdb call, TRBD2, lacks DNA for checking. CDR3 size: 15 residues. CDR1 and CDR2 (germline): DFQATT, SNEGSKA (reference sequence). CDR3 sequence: CSATEAFTVTGELFF.

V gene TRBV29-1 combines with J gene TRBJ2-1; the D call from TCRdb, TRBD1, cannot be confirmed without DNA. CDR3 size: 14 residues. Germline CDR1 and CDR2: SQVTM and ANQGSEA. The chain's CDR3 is CSVENPDSYNEQFF.

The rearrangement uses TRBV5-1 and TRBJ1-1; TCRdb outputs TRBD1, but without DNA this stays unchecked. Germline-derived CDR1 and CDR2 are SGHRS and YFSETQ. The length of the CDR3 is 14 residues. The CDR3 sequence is CASGLSGSDTEAFF.

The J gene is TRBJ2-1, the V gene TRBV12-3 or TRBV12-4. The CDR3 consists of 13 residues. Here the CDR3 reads CASSFRGLNEQFF.

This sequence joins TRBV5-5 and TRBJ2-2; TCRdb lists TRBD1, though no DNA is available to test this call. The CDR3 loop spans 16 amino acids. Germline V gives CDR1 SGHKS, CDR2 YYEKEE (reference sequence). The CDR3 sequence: CASSLAIPLGPGELFF. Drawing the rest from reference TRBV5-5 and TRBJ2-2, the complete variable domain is DAGVTQSPTHLIKTRGQQVTLRCSPISGHKSVSWYQQVLGQGPQFIFQYYEKEERGRGNFPDRFSARQFPNYSSELNVNALLLGDSALYLCASSLAIPLGPGELFFGEGSRLTVL.

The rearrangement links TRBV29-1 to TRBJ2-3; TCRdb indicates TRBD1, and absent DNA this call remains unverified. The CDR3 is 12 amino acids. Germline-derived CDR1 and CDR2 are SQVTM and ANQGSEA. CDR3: CSVEQGSDTQYF.

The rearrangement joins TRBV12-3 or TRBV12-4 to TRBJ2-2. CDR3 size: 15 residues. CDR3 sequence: CASSPRVFGTGELFF.

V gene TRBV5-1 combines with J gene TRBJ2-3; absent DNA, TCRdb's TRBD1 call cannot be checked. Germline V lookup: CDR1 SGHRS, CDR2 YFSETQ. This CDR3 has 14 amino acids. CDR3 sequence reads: CASSFRDRGDTQYF.

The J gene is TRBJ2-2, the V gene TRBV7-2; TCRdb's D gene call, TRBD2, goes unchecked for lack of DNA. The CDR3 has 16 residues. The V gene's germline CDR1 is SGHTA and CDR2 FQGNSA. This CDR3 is CASSRSRGPATGELFF. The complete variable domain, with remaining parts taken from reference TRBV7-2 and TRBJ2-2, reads GAGVSQSPSNKVTEKGKDVELRCDPISGHTALYWYRQSLGQGLEFLIYFQGNSAPDKSGLPSDRFSAERTGGSVSTLTIQRTQQEDSAVYLCASSRSRGPATGELFFGEGSRLTVL.

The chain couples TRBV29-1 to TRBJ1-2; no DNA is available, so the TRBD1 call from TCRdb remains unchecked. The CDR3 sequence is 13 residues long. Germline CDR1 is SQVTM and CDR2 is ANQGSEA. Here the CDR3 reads CSVEGAGGSGYTF.

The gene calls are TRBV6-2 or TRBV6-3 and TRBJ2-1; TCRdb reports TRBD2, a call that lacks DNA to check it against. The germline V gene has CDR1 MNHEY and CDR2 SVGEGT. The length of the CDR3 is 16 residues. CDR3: CASIWGGGASYNEQFF.

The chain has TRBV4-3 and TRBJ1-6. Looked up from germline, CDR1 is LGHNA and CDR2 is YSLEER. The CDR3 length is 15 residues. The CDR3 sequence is CASSQDRDINSPLHF.

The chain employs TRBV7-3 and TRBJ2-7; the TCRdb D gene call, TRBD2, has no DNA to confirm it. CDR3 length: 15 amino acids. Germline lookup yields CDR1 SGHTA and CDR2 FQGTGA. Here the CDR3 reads CASSLELAVSYEQYF.

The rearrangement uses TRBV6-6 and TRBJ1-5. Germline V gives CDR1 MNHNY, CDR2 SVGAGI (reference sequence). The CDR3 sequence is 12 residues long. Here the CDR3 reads CASRPSNQPQHF.

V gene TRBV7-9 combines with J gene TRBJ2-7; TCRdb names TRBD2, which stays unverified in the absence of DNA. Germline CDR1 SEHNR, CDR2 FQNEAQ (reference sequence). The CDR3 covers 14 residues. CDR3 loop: CASSLPGLPSEQYF.

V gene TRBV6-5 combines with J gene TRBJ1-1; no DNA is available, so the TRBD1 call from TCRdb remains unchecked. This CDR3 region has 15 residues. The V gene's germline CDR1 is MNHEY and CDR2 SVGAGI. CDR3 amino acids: CASSYSGQGSTEAFF.